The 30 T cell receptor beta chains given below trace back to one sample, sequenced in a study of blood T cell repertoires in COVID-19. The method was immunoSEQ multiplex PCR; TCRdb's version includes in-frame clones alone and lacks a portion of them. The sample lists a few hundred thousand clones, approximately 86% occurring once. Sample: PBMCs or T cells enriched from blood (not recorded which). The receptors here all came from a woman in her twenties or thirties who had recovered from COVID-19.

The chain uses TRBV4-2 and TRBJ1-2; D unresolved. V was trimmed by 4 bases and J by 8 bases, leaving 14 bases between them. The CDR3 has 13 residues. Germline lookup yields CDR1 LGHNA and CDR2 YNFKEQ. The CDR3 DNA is TGTGCCAGCAGCCTCGGCGGGGTTGAGGGCTACACCTTC. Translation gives CASSLGGVEGYTF.

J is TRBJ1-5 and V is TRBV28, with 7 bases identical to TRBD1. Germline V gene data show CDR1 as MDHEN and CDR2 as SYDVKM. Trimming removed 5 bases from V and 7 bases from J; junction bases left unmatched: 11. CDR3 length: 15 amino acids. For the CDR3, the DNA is TGTGCCAGCAGTCTGACAGGGCCGGCGGGCCAGCCCCAGCATTTT. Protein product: CASSLTGPAGQPQHF.

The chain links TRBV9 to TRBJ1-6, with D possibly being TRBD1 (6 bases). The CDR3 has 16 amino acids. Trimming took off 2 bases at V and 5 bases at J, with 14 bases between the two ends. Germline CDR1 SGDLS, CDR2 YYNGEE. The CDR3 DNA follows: TGTGCCAGCAGCGTTGGGGCAGGGGAACATAATTCACCCCTCCACTTT. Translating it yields CASSVGAGEHNSPLHF.

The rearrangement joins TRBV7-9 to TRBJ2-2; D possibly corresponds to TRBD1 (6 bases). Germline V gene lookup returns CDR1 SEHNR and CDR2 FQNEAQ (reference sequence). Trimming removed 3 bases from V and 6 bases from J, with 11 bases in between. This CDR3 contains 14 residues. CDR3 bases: TGTGCCAGCAGCTTTCAACCAGGGGCCGGGGAGCTGTTTTTT. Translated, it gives CASSFQPGAGELFF.

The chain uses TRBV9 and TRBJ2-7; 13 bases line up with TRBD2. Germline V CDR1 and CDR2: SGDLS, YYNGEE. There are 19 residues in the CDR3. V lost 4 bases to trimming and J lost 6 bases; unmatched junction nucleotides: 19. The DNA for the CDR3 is TGTGCCAGCAGCTCAACACTAGCGGGGGGGCCCCTAGCTCTAAGCGAGCAGTACTTC. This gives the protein CASSSTLAGGPLALSEQYF.

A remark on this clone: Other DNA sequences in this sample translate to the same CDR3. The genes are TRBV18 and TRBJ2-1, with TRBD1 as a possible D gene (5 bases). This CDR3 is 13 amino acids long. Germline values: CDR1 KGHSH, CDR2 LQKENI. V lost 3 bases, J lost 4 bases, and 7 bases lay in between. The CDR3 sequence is CASSPGQYNEQFF. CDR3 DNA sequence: TGTGCCAGCTCACCCGGACAATACAATGAGCAGTTCTTC. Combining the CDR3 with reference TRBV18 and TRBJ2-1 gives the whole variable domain NAGVMQNPRHLVRRRGQEARLRCSPMKGHSHVYWYRQLPEEGLKFMVYLQKENIIDESGMPKERFSAEFPKEGPSILRIQQVVRGDSAAYFCASSPGQYNEQFFGPGTRLTVL.

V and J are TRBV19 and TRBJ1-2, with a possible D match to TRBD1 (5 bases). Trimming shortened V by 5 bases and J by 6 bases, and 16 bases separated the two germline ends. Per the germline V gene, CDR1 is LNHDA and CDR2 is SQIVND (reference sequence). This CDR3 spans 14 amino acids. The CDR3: CASSSRSLGDGYTF. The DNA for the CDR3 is TGTGCCAGTAGTTCCAGGAGTTTAGGGGATGGCTACACCTTC.

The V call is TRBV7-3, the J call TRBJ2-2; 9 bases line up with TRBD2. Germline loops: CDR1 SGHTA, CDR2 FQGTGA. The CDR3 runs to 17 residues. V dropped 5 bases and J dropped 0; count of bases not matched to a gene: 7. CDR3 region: CASSQTRTSANTGELFF. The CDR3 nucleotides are TGTGCCAGCAGCCAGACGAGGACTAGCGCGAACACCGGGGAGCTGTTTTTT.

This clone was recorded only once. This CDR3 reads CASIGGRADNEQFF. The CDR3 DNA sequence: TGTGCCAGCATAGGCGGGAGGGCCGACAATGAGCAGTTCTTC. J is TRBJ2-1 and V is TRBV28; 9 bases are a match to TRBD2. Germline values: CDR1 MDHEN, CDR2 SYDVKM. J lost 5 bases, V lost 7 bases, and 6 bases had no gene match. The CDR3 sequence is 14 residues long. Drawing the rest from reference TRBV28 and TRBJ2-1, the complete variable domain is DVKVTQSSRYLVKRTGEKVFLECVQDMDHENMFWYRQDPGLGLRLIYFSYDVKMKEKGDIPEGYSVSREKKERFSLILESASTNQTSMYLCASIGGRADNEQFFGPGTRLTVL.

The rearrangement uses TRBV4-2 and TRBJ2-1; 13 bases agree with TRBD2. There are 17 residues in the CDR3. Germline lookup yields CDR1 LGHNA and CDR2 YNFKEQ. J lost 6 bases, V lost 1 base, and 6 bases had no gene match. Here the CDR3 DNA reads TGTGCCAGCAGCCAAGGCACTAGCGGGAGGGGTCCCAATGAGCAGTTCTTC. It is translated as CASSQGTSGRGPNEQFF.

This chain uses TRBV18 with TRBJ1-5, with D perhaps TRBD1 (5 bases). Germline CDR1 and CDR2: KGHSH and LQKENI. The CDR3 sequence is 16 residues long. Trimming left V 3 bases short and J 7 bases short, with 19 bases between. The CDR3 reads CASSPLGGRVGQPQHF. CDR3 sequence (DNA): TGTGCCAGCTCACCCCTGGGGGGACGGGTCGGACAGCCCCAGCATTTT.

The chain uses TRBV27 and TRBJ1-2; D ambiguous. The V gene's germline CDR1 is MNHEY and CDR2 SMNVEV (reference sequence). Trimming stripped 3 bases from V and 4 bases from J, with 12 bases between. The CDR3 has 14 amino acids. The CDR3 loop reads CASSFSEESYGYTF. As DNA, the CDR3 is TGTGCCAGCAGTTTCTCTGAGGAGTCCTATGGCTACACCTTC.

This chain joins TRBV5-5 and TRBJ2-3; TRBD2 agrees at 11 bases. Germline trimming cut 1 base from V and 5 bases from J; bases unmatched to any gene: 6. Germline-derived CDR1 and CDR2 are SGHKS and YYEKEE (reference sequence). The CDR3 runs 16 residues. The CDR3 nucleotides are TGTGCCAGCAGCTTGCCACTAGCGGGAGCGAAAGATACGCAGTATTTT. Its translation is CASSLPLAGAKDTQYF.

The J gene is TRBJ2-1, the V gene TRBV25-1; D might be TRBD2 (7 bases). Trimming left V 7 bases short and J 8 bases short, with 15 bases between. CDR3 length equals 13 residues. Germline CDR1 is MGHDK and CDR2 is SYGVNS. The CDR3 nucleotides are TGTGCCAGCACCCCGGGGGGCGGGGATGAGCAGTTCTTC. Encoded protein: CASTPGGGDEQFF.

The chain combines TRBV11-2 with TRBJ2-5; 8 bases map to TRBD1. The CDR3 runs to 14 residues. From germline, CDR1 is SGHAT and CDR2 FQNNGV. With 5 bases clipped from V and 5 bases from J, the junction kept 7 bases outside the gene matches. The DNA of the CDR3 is TGTGCCAGCAGCCGACAGGGGTTGGGGGAGACCCAGTACTTC. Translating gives CASSRQGLGETQYF. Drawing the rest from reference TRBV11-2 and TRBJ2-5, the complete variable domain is EAGVAQSPRYKIIEKRQSVAFWCNPISGHATLYWYQQILGQGPKLLIQFQNNGVVDDSQLPKDRFSAERLKGVDSTLKIQPAKLEDSAVYLCASSRQGLGETQYFGPGTRLLVL.

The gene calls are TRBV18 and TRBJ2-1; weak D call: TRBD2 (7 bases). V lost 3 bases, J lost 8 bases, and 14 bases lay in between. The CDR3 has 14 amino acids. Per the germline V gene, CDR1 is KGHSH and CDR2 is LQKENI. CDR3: CASSPGGGGYEQFF. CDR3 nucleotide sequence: TGTGCCAGCTCACCTGGCGGGGGCGGGTATGAGCAGTTCTTC.

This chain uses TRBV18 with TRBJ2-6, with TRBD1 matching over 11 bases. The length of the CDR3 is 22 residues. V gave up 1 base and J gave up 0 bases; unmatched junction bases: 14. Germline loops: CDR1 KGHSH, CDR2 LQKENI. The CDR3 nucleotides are TGTGCCAGCTCACCACGGGCAGGGACAGGGGGGGCATGGAGCTCTGGGGCCAACGTCCTGACTTTC. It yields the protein CASSPRAGTGGAWSSGANVLTF.

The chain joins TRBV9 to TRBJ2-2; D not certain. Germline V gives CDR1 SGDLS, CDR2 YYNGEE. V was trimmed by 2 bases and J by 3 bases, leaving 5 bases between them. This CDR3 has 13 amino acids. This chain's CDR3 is CASSVYHTGELFF. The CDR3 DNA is TGTGCCAGCAGCGTTTATCACACCGGGGAGCTGTTTTTT.

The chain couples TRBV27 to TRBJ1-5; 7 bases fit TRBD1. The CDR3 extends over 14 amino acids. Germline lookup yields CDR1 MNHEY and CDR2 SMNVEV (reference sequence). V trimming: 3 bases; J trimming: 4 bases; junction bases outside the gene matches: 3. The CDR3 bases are TGTGCCAGCAGTTTCCGGGACAGTAATCAGCCCCAGCATTTT. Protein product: CASSFRDSNQPQHF.

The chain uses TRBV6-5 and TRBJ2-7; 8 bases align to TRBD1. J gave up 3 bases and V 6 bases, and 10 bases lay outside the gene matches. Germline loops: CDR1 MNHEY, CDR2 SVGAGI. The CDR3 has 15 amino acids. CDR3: CASRKTVTGGYEQYF. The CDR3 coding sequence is TGTGCCAGCAGGAAGACAGTTACAGGGGGCTACGAGCAGTACTTC.

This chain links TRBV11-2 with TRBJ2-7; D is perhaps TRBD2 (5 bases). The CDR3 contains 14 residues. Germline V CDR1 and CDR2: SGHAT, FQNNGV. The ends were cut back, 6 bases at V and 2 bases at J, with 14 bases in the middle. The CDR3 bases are TGTGCCAGCAGGACCCCGGGAACCACCTACGAGCAGTACTTC. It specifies CASRTPGTTYEQYF.

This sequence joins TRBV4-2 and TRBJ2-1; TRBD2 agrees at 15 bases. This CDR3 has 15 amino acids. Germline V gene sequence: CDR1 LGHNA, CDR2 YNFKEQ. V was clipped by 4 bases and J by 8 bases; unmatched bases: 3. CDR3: CASSLGLAGGDEQFF. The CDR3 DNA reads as TGTGCCAGCAGCCTCGGACTAGCGGGGGGGGATGAGCAGTTCTTC.

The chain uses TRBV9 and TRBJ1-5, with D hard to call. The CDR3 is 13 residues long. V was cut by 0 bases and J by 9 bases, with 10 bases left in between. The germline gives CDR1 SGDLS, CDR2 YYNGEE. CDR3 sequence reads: CASSVERDGPQHF. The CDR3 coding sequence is TGTGCCAGCAGCGTAGAGCGAGATGGGCCCCAGCATTTT.

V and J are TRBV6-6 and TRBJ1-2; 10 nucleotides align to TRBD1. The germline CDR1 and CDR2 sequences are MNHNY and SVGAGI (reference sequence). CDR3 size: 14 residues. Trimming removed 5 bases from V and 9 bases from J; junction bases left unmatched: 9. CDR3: CASSNPGQGLSYTF. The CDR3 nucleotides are TGTGCCAGCAGTAACCCGGGACAGGGGTTGAGCTACACCTTC.

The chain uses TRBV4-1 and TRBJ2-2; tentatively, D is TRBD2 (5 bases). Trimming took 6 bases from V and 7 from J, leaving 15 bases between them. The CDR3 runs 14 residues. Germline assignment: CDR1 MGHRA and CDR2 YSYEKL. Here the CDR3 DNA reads TGCGCCAGCAGGGATGTCGGGAAGGGCGGGGAGCTGTTTTTT. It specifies CASRDVGKGGELFF.

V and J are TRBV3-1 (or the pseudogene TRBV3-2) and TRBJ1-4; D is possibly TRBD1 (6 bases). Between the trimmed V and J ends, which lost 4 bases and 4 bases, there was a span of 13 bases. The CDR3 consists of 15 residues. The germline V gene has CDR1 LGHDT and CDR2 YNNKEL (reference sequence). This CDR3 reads CASSPKTGNNEKLFF. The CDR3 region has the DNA TGTGCCAGCAGCCCTAAGACAGGCAATAATGAAAAACTGTTTTTT.

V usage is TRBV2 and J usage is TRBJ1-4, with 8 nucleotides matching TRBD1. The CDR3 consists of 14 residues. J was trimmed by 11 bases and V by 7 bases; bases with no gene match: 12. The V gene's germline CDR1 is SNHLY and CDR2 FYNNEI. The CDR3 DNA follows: TGTGCCAGCAACGGTTGGGGAGGACAGGGCAAACTGTTTTTT. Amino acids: CASNGWGGQGKLFF.

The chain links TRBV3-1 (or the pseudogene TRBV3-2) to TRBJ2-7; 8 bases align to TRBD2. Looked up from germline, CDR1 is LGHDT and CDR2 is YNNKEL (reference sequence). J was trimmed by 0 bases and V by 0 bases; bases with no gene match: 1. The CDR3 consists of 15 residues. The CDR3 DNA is TGTGCCAGCAGCCAAGAAGCGGGAGCCTCCTACGAGCAGTACTTC. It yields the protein CASSQEAGASYEQYF.

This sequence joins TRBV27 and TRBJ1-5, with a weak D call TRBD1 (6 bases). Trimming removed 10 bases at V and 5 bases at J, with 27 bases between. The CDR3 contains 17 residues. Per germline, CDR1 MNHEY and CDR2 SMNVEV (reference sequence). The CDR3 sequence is CAIRYRQVRACDQPQHF. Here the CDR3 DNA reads TGTGCCATCCGATACCGACAGGTACGGGCTTGCGATCAGCCCCAGCATTTT.

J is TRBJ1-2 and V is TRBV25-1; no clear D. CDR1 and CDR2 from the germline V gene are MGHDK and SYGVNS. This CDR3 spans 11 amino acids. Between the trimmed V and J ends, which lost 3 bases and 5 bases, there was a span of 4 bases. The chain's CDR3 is CASSDLYGYTF. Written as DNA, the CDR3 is TGTGCCAGCAGTGACCTTTATGGCTACACCTTC.